This T cell receptor (beta chain) was sequenced during a study of cytomegalovirus exposure and HLA in healthy donors. Comment on this clone: Its cognate antigen is unknown.

Whole-study results and caveats: Presence/absence analyses treated sequencing depth as roughly uniform across donors. As a later analysis revealed, most CMV-associated TCR beta chains appeared HLA-restricted. The CMV antigen specificity of a few CMV-associated chains was confirmed through in vitro analysis. Certain indistinguishable V segments, among them TRBV6-2 and TRBV6-3, were excluded.

Researchers ran the PCR with 60 Vbeta and 13 Jbeta primers. TCRdb's table, derived via immunoSEQ multiplex PCR, lists solely in-frame clones and lacks some. The data contain approximately 120,000 clones, about 71% of them singletons. CDR1 MDHEN and CDR2 SYDVKM come from the germline V gene. The CDR3 runs to 14 residues. The V end lost 3 bases, the J end lost 0 bases, and 8 bases lay between the germline ends. The chain combines TRBV28 with TRBJ1-1; tentative D call: TRBD1 (5 bases). The sample comprised PBMCs. This receptor was taken from a woman between 45 and 65 years old in good health and CMV-seronegative. CDR3 residues: CASSFGGVNTEAFF. The CDR3 nucleotides read TGTGCCAGCAGTTTTGGGGGGGTGAACACTGAAGCTTTCTTT. The full variable domain, its missing parts supplied by reference TRBV28 and TRBJ1-1, is DVKVTQSSRYLVKRTGEKVFLECVQDMDHENMFWYRQDPGLGLRLIYFSYDVKMKEKGDIPEGYSVSREKKERFSLILESASTNQTSMYLCASSFGGVNTEAFFGQGTRLTVV.